The rows below give T cell receptor beta chains drawn from one sample of a study of cytomegalovirus exposure and HLA in healthy donors. TCRdb's table, derived via immunoSEQ multiplex PCR, lists solely in-frame clones and lacks some. The sample records approximately 98,000 clones, around 67% being singletons. The source material was PBMCs. The source of these receptors is a male donor in good health and CMV-seronegative. Both conserved end residues are part of each CDR3. The D gene is left open where the match is weak. For some rows the clone size is stated as once, few or many, or as a class when expanded; others skip it.

j_gene | v_gene | len | d_gene | abundance | CDR3nt | CDR3aa
TRBJ1-2 | TRBV6-6 | 13 | - | - | TGTGCCAGCAGTTTAGGGGGTGCCTATGGCTACACCTTC | CASSLGGAYGYTF
TRBJ2-5 | TRBV27 | 13 | - | - | TGTGCCAGCAGTTTACTAAGTCAAGAGACCCAGTACTTC | CASSLLSQETQYF
TRBJ2-5 | TRBV29-1 | 13 | - | - | TGCAGCGTTGAAGAGGACAGTGGAGAGACCCAGTACTTC | CSVEEDSGETQYF
TRBJ2-3 | TRBV9 | 19 | TRBD2 | - | TGTGCCAGCAGCGTAGGAACTAGCGGGAGGGCGAAGGGGACAGATACGCAGTATTTT | CASSVGTSGRAKGTDTQYF
TRBJ2-5 | TRBV9 | 18 | TRBD2 | - | TGTGCCAGCAGCGTAGGAGCTAGCGGGAGGGCCTCAGAGGAGACCCAGTACTTC | CASSVGASGRASEETQYF
TRBJ2-7 | TRBV28 | 15 | TRBD1 | - | TGTGCCAGCAGTTTACCCCCCAGGGGGCCCTACGAGCAGTACTTC | CASSLPPRGPYEQYF
TRBJ2-7 | TRBV11-2 | 15 | TRBD2 | - | TGTGCCAGCAGCTTAGAAAGCGGGAGGGCCTACGAGCAGTACTTC | CASSLESGRAYEQYF
TRBJ2-7 | TRBV10-3 | 13 | TRBD1 | once | TGTGCCATCGGGTGGGACAGATCCTACGAGCAGTACTTC | CAIGWDRSYEQYF
TRBJ1-2 | TRBV28 | 14 | TRBD1 | - | TGTGCCAGCAGTTTTTGGGACAGAGGTTATGGCTACACCTTC | CASSFWDRGYGYTF
TRBJ2-7 | TRBV6-5 | 14 | TRBD1 | - | TGTGCCAGCAGTTACGCCAGGGGGTTCTACGAGCAGTACTTC | CASSYARGFYEQYF
TRBJ1-5 | TRBV19 | 15 | - | - | TGTGCCAGTAGTCTGCGGGGTCAGGGTGGGCAGCCCCAGCATTTT | CASSLRGQGGQPQHF